This T cell receptor (beta chain) was retrieved from a study of CD8 T cells in ankylosing spondylitis listed by TCRdb under 2017. Study-level background: T cell receptor beta repertoires were profiled in healthy donors and ankylosing spondylitis patients so that disease-linked TCR variants could be found. The full study cohort comprised roughly 24 ankylosing spondylitis patients and 85 to 120 healthy donors. Peripheral blood samples were taken, and synovial fluid was additionally collected from ankylosing spondylitis patients.

From the cysteine through the phenylalanine, the CDR3 covers 15 amino acids. The entry retains the CDR3 DNA only, 45 bases that are in frame from base 1. V trim: 2 bases; J trim: 1 base; unmatched bases: 3. Via the germline V gene, CDR1 is MNHEY and CDR2 SVGAGI. Broad study findings and their caveats: Some of the motif variants had been reported before in the synovial fluid and blood of reactive arthritis patients, a finding that suggests common disease-initiation mechanisms. The disease-linked clones showed a CD8+ phenotype and occurred at relatively low frequencies in peripheral blood. A TCR beta motif of eight highly homologous amino acid variants appeared characteristic of blood from ankylosing spondylitis patients. The disease-linked clones were reported as significantly enriched in matched synovial fluid samples from ankylosing spondylitis patients.

As regards this clonotype: Its antigen remains undetermined. It has no much larger one-base neighbor in the sample; base qualities were not kept.

The sequencing machine was an Illumina HiSeq 2500. TCR beta libraries were prepared by quantitative 5'-RACE with molecular barcodes. Per the original workflow: To identify disease-linked TCR variants, a new computational method was used, one built on a probabilistic model of VDJ rearrangement. TCRdb reprocessing: public reads trimmed at Q25 with fastp, clones called with MiXCR, in-frame beta chains kept. Every distinct CDR3 protein forms one entry, paired with its most common genes and DNA. None of the V and J calls come from the authors' own analysis; TCRdb made them. A total of about 260,000 distinct CDR3 sequences appear in this sample, 20% of them only once. About 8% of the sample is in the top ten clones.

This TCR derives from a male donor with ankylosing spondylitis or in good health (not recorded which). The V and J genes are TRBV6-5 and TRBJ1-1; the central 8 bases match TRBD1. The specimen was blood, either unsorted or a sorted T cell fraction (not recorded which). CDR3 loop: CASSYRDRGNTEAFF. The sequenced DNA is TGTGCCAGCAGTTACCGCGACAGGGGGAACACTGAAGCTTTCTTT.